This T cell receptor (beta chain) appears in the sequencing data of a study of early T cells in non-severe SARS-CoV-2 infection. Whole-study context: Chains were not paired, and sequencing was done on bulk RNA from unsorted whole blood. Findings and limits, study-wide: VDJdb matches were skewed toward anti-spike CD8 T cell responses.

The sample holds many counts of this clonotype. What it binds is unknown. Unique molecular identifiers tagged individual cDNA molecules. TCRdb fed the 5' RACE reads into MiXCR, producing one record per CDR3 protein. The data contain 40,000 or so distinct CDR3 sequences, about 9.9% of them singletons. CDR3 length: 13 residues. CDR1 and CDR2 (germline): SGHRS, YFSETQ. Trimming cost V 4 bases and J 4 bases, with 10 bases left between them. Sequencing was done on a sample of whole blood. The V gene is TRBV5-1, the J gene TRBJ2-3; maybe TRBD1 (5 bases). This clonotype originated in an adult who was a healthcare worker with PCR-confirmed SARS-CoV-2 infection or an uninfected control (not recorded which). The CDR3 nucleotides are TGCGCCAGCAGCCGTGAAGGGGCAGATACGCAGTATTTT. This translates into CASSREGADTQYF.